Listed below are T cell receptor beta chains from one sample, sequenced in a study of regulatory T cells in long-lasting Graves disease. TCRdb reprocessed the multiplex PCR reads via MiXCR and lists one record per CDR3 protein. This table holds 400,000 to 500,000 distinct CDR3 sequences, less than 20% found once. These data were also reused for a study on T cells in Graves' hyperthyroidism and ophthalmopathy.

Material: peripheral blood mononuclear cells (PBMCs), obtained at new diagnosis, from a patient treated with antithyroid drugs. The receptors come from a woman aged 18-29 years with Graves disease. CDR3s include the opening cysteine and the closing phenylalanine or tryptophan. Each record gives: D gene, J gene, clone size, V gene, CDR3 protein, CDR3 DNA. The D gene is left open where the match is weak. Clone size is shown for a subset of rows, as once, few, many or a class of expanded clone.

TRBD1,TRBJ1-3,few,TRBV5-5,CASSTETGALPGNTIYF,TGTGCCAGCAGCACGGAAACAGGGGCTCTCCCTGGAAACACCATATATTTT
-,TRBJ2-1,once,TRBV29-1,CSVDGTLSSYNEQFF,TGCAGCGTTGACGGGACCTTAAGCTCCTACAATGAGCAGTTCTTC
TRBD2,TRBJ2-3,many,TRBV6-1,CASSVGGSADTQYF,TGCGCCAGCAGTGTCGGCGGGAGCGCAGATACGCAGTATTTT
-,TRBJ2-7,many,TRBV13,CASSNDWPSYEQYF,TGTGCCAGCAGCAATGACTGGCCCTCCTACGAGCAGTACTTC
-,TRBJ1-3,few,TRBV7-2,CASSLGEVVSFGNTIYF,TGTGCCAGCAGCTTAGGGGAGGTGGTTTCTTTTGGAAACACCATATATTTT
TRBD1,TRBJ2-2,-,TRBV25-1,CASSPTGARDTGELFF,TGTGCCAGCAGTCCAACAGGGGCGCGAGACACCGGGGAGCTGTTTTTT
-,TRBJ1-2,-,TRBV27,CASSPTEDSPIGGYTF,TGTGCCAGCAGCCCTACTGAGGACAGCCCGATCGGTGGCTACACCTTC
-,TRBJ2-7,-,TRBV7-9,CASSLEVWGHNFYEQYF,TGTGCCAGCAGCTTAGAAGTCTGGGGCCACAACTTCTACGAGCAGTACTTC
-,TRBJ1-3,many,TRBV2,CASSETGLLYF,TGTGCCAGCAGTGAGACGGGCCTCTTATATTTT
TRBD1,TRBJ2-2,many,TRBV6-2/TRBV6-3,CATETGPTNTGELFF,TGTGCCACCGAGACAGGGCCAACGAACACCGGGGAGCTGTTTTTT
TRBD1,TRBJ1-5,many,TRBV18,CASSGSGQYNQPQHF,TGTGCCAGCTCCGGCTCGGGACAGTACAATCAGCCCCAGCATTTT
-,TRBJ2-7,many,TRBV6-2/TRBV6-3,CASSYSDRTTYEQYF,TGTGCCAGCAGTTACTCGGACAGAACCACCTACGAGCAGTACTTC
-,TRBJ2-5,few,TRBV30,CAWTTQETQYF,TGTGCCTGGACTACCCAAGAGACCCAGTACTTC
-,TRBJ2-2,-,TRBV7-3,CASSLEPSAGELFF,TGTGCCAGCAGCTTGGAGCCGTCCGCCGGGGAGCTGTTTTTT
-,TRBJ1-1,many,TRBV6-1,CASTLGGDTEAFF,TGTGCCAGCACTTTGGGGGGGGACACTGAAGCTTTCTTT
TRBD2,TRBJ2-3,-,TRBV19,CASRSGLARPDTQYF,TGTGCCAGTAGATCTGGACTAGCCCGGCCAGATACGCAGTATTTT
-,TRBJ2-7,many,TRBV7-2,CASSIRQAYEQYF,TGTGCCAGCAGCATCCGACAGGCCTACGAGCAGTACTTC
-,TRBJ1-1,many,TRBV4-1,CASSQQGQQAFF,TGCGCCAGCAGCCAACAGGGGCAGCAAGCTTTCTTT
-,TRBJ2-7,-,TRBV19,CASSMVASSYEQYF,TGTGCCAGTAGTATGGTCGCGAGCTCCTACGAGCAGTACTTC
TRBD2,TRBJ2-1,many,TRBV12-3/TRBV12-4,CASSLPRRLAGADNEQFF,TGTGCCAGCAGTTTGCCCCGTCGACTAGCGGGAGCCGACAATGAGCAGTTCTTC
TRBD1,TRBJ2-4,-,TRBV4-1,CASKARGIQYF,TGCGCCAGCAAGGCCAGGGGGATTCAGTACTTC
TRBD1,TRBJ1-5,few,TRBV18,CASSPTGDGYQPQHF,TGTGCCAGCTCACCAACAGGGGACGGTTATCAGCCCCAGCATTTT
-,TRBJ2-1,few,TRBV14,CASSQTNRVWGMNEQFF,TGTGCCAGCAGCCAAACGAACAGGGTTTGGGGTATGAATGAGCAGTTCTTC
TRBD2,TRBJ2-7,many,TRBV7-2,CASSTTGTSGSYEQYF,TGTGCCAGCAGCACGACCGGGACTAGCGGGAGCTACGAGCAGTACTTC
-,TRBJ2-7,-,TRBV6-1,CASSTIIGTYEQYF,TGTGCCAGCAGTACCATTATCGGGACCTACGAGCAGTACTTC
-,TRBJ2-2,few,TRBV14,CASSQGGLNTGELFF,TGTGCCAGCAGCCAAGGCGGGCTAAACACCGGGGAGCTGTTTTTT
-,TRBJ2-5,many,TRBV2,CASRGGQIGETQYF,TGTGCCAGCAGGGGGGGACAGATTGGAGAGACCCAGTACTTC
-,TRBJ1-5,many,TRBV6-1,CARGENQPQHF,TGTGCCAGGGGAGAAAATCAGCCCCAGCATTTT